This T cell receptor (beta chain) was sequenced during a study of blood T cell repertoires in COVID-19. The wider study: Material from acute and convalescent COVID-19 was sourced from the United States, Italy and Spain. PBMCs, B-cell-depleted T cells, or T cells provided the cDNA or gDNA that made up the material.

Per the authors' pipeline: Estimation of nucleated cell counts was performed using reference gene primer amplification. Profiled with immunoSEQ multiplex PCR; TCRdb holds only in-frame clones, not every one. D and trimming come from the DNA, and the V and J calls and clone size come from that table. The repertoire includes roughly 45,000 clones, 83% of them detected once, and 10% to 15% sits in the top ten. Trimming cost V 5 bases and J 0 bases; bases outside gene matches: 10. The CDR3 has 17 residues. Germline loops: CDR1 KGHSH, CDR2 LQKENI. The chain couples TRBV18 to TRBJ1-3; 7 bases align to TRBD1. The sequencing sample was made of peripheral blood. The clonotype comes from a human donor in a cohort sampled during active COVID-19. CDR3: CASSSGGYRSSGNTIYF. The DNA for the CDR3 is TGTGCCAGCTCATCAGGGGGTTATCGAAGCTCTGGAAACACCATATATTTT.